The rows below give T cell receptor beta chains drawn from one sample of a study of T cell responses to AZD1222 COVID-19 vaccine. TCRdb's table, derived via immunoSEQ multiplex PCR, lists solely in-frame clones and lacks some. The data hold roughly 170,000 clones, with 85% to 95% observed a single time. Specimen: peripheral blood, collected 28 days after the second AZD1222 dose. The receptors here all came from an adult who received the AZD1222 COVID-19 vaccine. The CDR3 runs from the conserved cysteine through the conserved F or W. A D gene is named only where the DNA matches it firmly. Only part of the rows carry a size: once, few, many, or a class if the clone is expanded.

size	V	J	D	CDR3	DNA
-	TRBV6-5	TRBJ2-7	-	CASSRTANYEQYF	TGTGCCAGCAGTCGGACAGCTAACTACGAGCAGTACTTC
-	TRBV7-3	TRBJ2-7	-	CASSPQGAGTTYEQYF	TGTGCCAGCAGCCCCCAGGGCGCAGGGACAACCTACGAGCAGTACTTC
-	TRBV9	TRBJ1-4	-	CASSVNPGGEKLFF	TGTGCCAGCAGCGTAAACCCCGGGGGTGAAAAACTGTTTTTT
-	TRBV6-4	TRBJ2-7	-	CASSDGYEQYF	TGTGCCAGCAGTGACGGTTACGAGCAGTACTTC
-	TRBV7-9	TRBJ1-1	-	CASSLRIGGSYTEAFF	TGTGCCAGCAGCTTACGAATTGGGGGCTCGTACACTGAAGCTTTCTTT
-	TRBV9	TRBJ2-7	TRBD2	CASSPRAGGFSYEQYF	TGTGCCAGCAGCCCCCGGGCGGGAGGGTTCTCCTACGAGCAGTACTTC
-	TRBV6-5	TRBJ2-7	TRBD1	CASSPTGGYEQYF	TGTGCCAGCAGCCCCACAGGGGGTTACGAGCAGTACTTC
-	TRBV11-2	TRBJ1-3	-	CASSSASGAHVRGNTIYF	TGTGCCAGCAGCTCCGCTTCAGGGGCGCACGTTCGGGGAAACACCATATATTTT
-	TRBV25-1	TRBJ1-4	-	CASRDPNTKKLFF	TGTGCCAGCAGAGACCCCAACACTAAAAAACTGTTTTTT
-	TRBV18	TRBJ1-1	-	CASSPPWAANTEAFF	TGTGCCAGCTCACCACCTTGGGCCGCGAACACTGAAGCTTTCTTT
once	TRBV1	TRBJ2-2	-	CTSSNPGLAGGPGKTGELFF	TGCACCAGCAGTAATCCGGGACTAGCGGGAGGACCGGGAAAGACCGGGGAGCTGTTTTTT
-	TRBV25-1	TRBJ2-2	-	CASRALGSTGELFF	TGTGCCAGCAGAGCTCTCGGCTCAACCGGGGAGCTGTTTTTT
-	TRBV3-1/TRBV3-2	TRBJ2-7	TRBD2	CASSKNSGGPPEQYF	TGTGCCAGCAGCAAAAATAGCGGGGGCCCCCCCGAGCAGTACTTC
-	TRBV27	TRBJ2-4	-	CASSFGGWVKNIQYF	TGTGCCAGCAGTTTTGGGGGTTGGGTCAAAAACATTCAGTACTTC
-	TRBV5-1	TRBJ1-2	-	CASSLVFSLGTDYGYTF	TGCGCCAGCAGCTTGGTATTTTCCCTCGGAACGGACTATGGCTACACCTTC
-	TRBV19	TRBJ1-2	TRBD1	CASSRGQGLTNYGYTF	TGTGCCAGTAGTAGGGGACAGGGGCTTACTAACTATGGCTACACCTTC
-	TRBV4-1	TRBJ1-2	TRBD1	CASSQEVSTGRGYTF	TGCGCCAGCAGCCAAGAGGTCTCGACAGGGAGGGGCTACACCTTC
-	TRBV2	TRBJ2-1	-	CASSDRRNEQFF	TGTGCCAGCAGTGATCGGCGCAATGAGCAGTTCTTC
-	TRBV3-1/TRBV3-2	TRBJ2-7	TRBD2	CASSQDPRTRGSYEQYF	TGTGCCAGCAGCCAAGATCCCCGGACTAGGGGTTCCTACGAGCAGTACTTC
once	TRBV21-1	TRBJ2-3	-	CASSTHGEGPSTDTQYF	TGTGCCAGCAGCACCCACGGCGAGGGGCCGAGCACAGATACGCAGTATTTT
-	TRBV6-4	TRBJ2-3	TRBD1	CASSKGASSTDTQYF	TGTGCCAGCAGTAAGGGGGCTTCTAGCACAGATACGCAGTATTTT
-	TRBV3-1/TRBV3-2	TRBJ2-7	-	CASSPLSGRENYEQYF	TGTGCCAGCAGCCCACTCAGCGGCAGAGAGAACTACGAGCAGTACTTC
-	TRBV9	TRBJ2-5	-	CASSVGPQGRGTQYF	TGTGCCAGCAGCGTAGGTCCCCAGGGGCGGGGGACCCAGTACTTC
-	TRBV2	TRBJ2-1	TRBD2	CASSDRGRGYNEQFF	TGTGCCAGCAGTGATCGCGGGAGGGGCTACAATGAGCAGTTCTTC
-	TRBV5-1	TRBJ2-3	-	CASRSGPTDTDTQYF	TGCGCCAGCAGGTCAGGCCCGACCGATACAGATACGCAGTATTTT
-	TRBV19	TRBJ2-3	-	CASSTSPGADTQYF	TGTGCCAGTAGTACTTCTCCGGGGGCAGATACGCAGTATTTT
-	TRBV6-4	TRBJ1-6	-	CASSRDKGSPLHF	TGTGCCAGCAGCCGGGACAAGGGCTCACCCCTCCACTTT
-	TRBV11-1	TRBJ1-1	TRBD1	CASSQRQRQGKGAFF	TGTGCCAGCAGCCAAAGACAAAGACAGGGGAAAGGAGCTTTCTTT
-	TRBV6-4	TRBJ2-1	TRBD2	CASSVGSGSRDEQFF	TGTGCCAGCAGTGTTGGTAGCGGGAGTCGGGATGAGCAGTTCTTC
-	TRBV5-4	TRBJ2-3	-	CASSTQPRTDTQYF	TGTGCCAGCAGCACCCAGCCTCGCACAGATACGCAGTATTTT
-	TRBV19	TRBJ2-3	TRBD1	CASEGALGTDTQYF	TGTGCCAGTGAGGGGGCTTTGGGCACAGATACGCAGTATTTT